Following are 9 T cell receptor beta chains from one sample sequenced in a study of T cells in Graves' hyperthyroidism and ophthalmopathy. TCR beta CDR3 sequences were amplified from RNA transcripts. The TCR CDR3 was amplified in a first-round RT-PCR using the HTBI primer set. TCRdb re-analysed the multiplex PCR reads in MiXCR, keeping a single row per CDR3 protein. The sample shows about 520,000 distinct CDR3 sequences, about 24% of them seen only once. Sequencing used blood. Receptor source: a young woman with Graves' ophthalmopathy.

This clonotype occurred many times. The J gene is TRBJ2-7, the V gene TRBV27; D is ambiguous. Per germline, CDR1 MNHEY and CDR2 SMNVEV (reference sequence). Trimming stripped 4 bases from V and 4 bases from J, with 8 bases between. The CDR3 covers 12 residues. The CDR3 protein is CASSSTAYEQYF. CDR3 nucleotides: TGTGCCAGCAGTTCCACCGCATACGAGCAGTACTTC.

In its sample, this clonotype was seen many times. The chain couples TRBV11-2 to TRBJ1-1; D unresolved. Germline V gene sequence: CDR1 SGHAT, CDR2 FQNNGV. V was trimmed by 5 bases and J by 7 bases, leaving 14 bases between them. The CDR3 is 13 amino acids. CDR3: CASSGSRVGEAFF. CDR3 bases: TGTGCCAGCAGCGGATCAAGGGTGGGTGAAGCTTTCTTT.

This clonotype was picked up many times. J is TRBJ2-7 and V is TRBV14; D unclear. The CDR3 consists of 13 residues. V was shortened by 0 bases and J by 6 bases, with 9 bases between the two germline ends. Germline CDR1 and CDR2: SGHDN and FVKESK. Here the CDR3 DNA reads TGTGCCAGCAGCCAAGACCCTGGCCGCGAGCAGTACTTC. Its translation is CASSQDPGREQYF.

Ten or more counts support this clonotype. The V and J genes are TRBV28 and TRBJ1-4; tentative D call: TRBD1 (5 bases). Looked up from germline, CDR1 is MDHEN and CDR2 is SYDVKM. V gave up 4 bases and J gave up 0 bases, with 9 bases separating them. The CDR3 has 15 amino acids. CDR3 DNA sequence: TGTGCCAGCAGTTCTCGACAGTCAACTAATGAAAAACTGTTTTTT. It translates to CASSSRQSTNEKLFF.

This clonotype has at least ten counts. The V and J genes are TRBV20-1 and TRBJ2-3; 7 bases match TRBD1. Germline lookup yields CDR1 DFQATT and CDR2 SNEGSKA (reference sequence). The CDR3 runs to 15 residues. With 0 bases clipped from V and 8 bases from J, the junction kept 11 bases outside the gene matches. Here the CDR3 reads CSARERQGTGGTQYF. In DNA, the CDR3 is TGCAGTGCTAGAGAGAGACAGGGTACGGGTGGTACGCAGTATTTT.

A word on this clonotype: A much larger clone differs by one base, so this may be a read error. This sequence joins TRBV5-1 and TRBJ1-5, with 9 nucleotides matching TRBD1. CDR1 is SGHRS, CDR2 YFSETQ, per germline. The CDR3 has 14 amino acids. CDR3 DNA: TGCGTCAGCAGCTTGGGACAGGGAGGACGGCCCCAGCATTTT. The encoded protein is CVSSLGQGGRPQHF.

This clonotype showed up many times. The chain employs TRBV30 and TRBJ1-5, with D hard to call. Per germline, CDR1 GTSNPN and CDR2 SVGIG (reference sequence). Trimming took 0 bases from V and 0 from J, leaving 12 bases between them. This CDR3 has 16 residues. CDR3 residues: CAWSVPVAYSNQPQHF. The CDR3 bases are TGTGCCTGGAGTGTACCGGTAGCATATAGCAATCAGCCCCAGCATTTT. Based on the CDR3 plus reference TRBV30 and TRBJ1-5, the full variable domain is SQTIHQWPATLVQPVGSPLSLECTVEGTSNPNLYWYRQAAGRGLQLLFYSVGIGQISSEVPQNLSASRPQDRQFILSSKKLLLSDSGFYLCAWSVPVAYSNQPQHFGDGTRLSIL.

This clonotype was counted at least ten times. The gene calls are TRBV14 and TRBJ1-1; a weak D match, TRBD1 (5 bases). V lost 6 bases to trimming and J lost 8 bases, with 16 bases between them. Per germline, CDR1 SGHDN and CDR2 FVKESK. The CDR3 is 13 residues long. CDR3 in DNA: TGTGCCAGCAGTAAGGTATGGGGGTCGGAAGCTTTCTTT. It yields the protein CASSKVWGSEAFF.

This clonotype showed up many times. The CDR3 DNA sequence: TGTGCCACCAGCAGCGACAGGGGTAACGAGCAGTACTTC. This encodes CATSSDRGNEQYF. V gene TRBV15 combines with J gene TRBJ2-7; the match to TRBD1 covers 8 bases. Germline loops: CDR1 LNHNV, CDR2 YYDKDF (reference sequence). The CDR3 consists of 13 residues. After removal of 3 bases from V and 5 bases from J, the junction contained 3 bases not matched to a gene.